This paragraph covers one T cell receptor (beta chain) sequence. The data stem from a study of blood T cell repertoires in COVID-19. Germline CDR1 reads LNHDA; CDR2 reads SQIVND (reference sequence). The CDR3 totals 15 residues. Trimming at V came to 4 bases and at J to 0 bases, leaving 5 bases not matched to a gene. Repertoires were generated with immunoSEQ multiplex PCR, while TCRdb's copy carries only in-frame clones and drops some. The table lists a few hundred thousand clones, 91% of them singletons, with 0.8% to 0.9% in the top ten. The sequencing input was PBMCs or T cells enriched from blood (not recorded which). The TCR originated in a woman in her thirties or forties who had been exposed to COVID-19. The gene calls are TRBV19 and TRBJ1-2; 7 positions agree with TRBD1. This CDR3 reads CASSTRDRSNYGYTF. As DNA, the CDR3 is TGTGCCAGTAGTACGCGGGACAGATCTAACTATGGCTACACCTTC.